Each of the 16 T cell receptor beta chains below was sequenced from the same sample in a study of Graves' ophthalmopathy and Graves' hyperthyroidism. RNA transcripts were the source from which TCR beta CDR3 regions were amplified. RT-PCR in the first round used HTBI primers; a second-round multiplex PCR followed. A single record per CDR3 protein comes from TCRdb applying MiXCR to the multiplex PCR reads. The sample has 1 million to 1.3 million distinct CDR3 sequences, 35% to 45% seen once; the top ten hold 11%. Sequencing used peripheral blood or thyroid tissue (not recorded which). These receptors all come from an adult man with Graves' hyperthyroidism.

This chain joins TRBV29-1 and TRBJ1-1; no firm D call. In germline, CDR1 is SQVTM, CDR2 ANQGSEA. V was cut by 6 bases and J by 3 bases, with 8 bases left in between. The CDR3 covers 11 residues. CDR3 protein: CSVQYYTEAFF. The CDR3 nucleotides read TGCAGCGTCCAGTACTACACTGAAGCTTTCTTT.

The CDR3 DNA follows: TGTGCCAGTAGTACCTACCGGGACAGGGCTGGTAGAGGCTACACCTTC. As protein: CASSTYRDRAGRGYTF. The rearrangement uses TRBV19 and TRBJ1-2; 9 nucleotides line up with TRBD1. The V segment lost 4 bases and the J segment 8 bases; nucleotides outside the gene matches: 14. Germline CDR1 is LNHDA and CDR2 is SQIVND (reference sequence). The CDR3 is 16 residues long. Together with reference TRBV19 and TRBJ1-2, the CDR3 gives the full variable domain: DGGITQSPKYLFRKEGQNVTLSCEQNLNHDAMYWYRQDPGQGLRLIYYSQIVNDFQKGDIAEGYSVSREKKESFPLTVTSAQKNPTAFYLCASSTYRDRAGRGYTFGSGTRLTVV.

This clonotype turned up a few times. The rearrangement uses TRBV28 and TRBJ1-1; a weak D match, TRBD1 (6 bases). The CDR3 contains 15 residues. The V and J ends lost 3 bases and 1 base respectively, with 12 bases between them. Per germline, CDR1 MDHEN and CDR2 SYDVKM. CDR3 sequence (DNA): TGTGCCAGCAGTTTGGGGGCTGAGGGGAACACTGAAGCTTTCTTT. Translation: CASSLGAEGNTEAFF.

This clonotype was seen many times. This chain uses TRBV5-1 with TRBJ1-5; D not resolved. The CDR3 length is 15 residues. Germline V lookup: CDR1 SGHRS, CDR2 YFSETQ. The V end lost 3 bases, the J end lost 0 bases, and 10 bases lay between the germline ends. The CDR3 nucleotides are TGCGCCAGCAGCTCGGACGGCTATAGCAATCAGCCCCAGCATTTT. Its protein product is CASSSDGYSNQPQHF.

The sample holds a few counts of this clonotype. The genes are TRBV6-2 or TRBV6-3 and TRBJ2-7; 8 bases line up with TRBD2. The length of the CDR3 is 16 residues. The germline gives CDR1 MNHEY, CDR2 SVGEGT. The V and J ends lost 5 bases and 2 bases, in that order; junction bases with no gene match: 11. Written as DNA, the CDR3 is TGTGCCAGCAGTGGGGTCGCAGCGGGGGAGACCTACGAGCAGTACTTC. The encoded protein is CASSGVAAGETYEQYF.

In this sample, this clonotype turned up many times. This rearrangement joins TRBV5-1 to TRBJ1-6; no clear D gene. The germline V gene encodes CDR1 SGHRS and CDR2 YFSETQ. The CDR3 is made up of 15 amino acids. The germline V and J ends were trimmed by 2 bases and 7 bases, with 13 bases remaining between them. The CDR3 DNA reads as TGCGCCAGCAGCTTCAGTCGGACCCTGAATTCACCCCTCCACTTT. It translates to CASSFSRTLNSPLHF.

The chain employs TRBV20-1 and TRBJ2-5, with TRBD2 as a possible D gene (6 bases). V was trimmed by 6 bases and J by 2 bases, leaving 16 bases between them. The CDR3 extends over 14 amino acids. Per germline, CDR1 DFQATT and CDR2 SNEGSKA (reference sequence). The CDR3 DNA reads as TGCAGTGCCTGGACCCTCGGGGGACAAGAGACCCAGTACTTC. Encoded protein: CSAWTLGGQETQYF.

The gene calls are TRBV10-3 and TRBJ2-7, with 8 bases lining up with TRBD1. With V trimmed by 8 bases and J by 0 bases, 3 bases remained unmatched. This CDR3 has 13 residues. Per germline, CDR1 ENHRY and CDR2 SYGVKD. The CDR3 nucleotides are TGTGCCATCGGGGACAGGACCTCCTACGAGCAGTACTTC. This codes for CAIGDRTSYEQYF.

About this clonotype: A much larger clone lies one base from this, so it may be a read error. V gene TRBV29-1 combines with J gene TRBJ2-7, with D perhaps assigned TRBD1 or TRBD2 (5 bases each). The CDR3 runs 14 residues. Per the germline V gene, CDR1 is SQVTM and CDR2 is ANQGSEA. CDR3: CGISGQRTSYEQYF. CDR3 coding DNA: TGCGGGATAAGTGGGCAGCGGACATCCTACGAGCAGTACTTC.

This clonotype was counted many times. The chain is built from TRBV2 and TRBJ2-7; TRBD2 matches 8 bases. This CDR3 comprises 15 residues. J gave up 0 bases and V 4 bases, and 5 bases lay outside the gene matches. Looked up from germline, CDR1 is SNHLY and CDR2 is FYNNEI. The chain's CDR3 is CASSVTSGLSYEQYF. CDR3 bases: TGTGCCAGCAGTGTAACTAGCGGACTCTCCTACGAGCAGTACTTC.

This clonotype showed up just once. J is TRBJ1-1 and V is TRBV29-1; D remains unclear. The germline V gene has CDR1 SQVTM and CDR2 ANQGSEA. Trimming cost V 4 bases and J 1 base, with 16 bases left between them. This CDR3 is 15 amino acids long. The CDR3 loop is CSVGGQTERNTEAFF. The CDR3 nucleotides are TGCAGCGTTGGGGGTCAAACTGAAAGGAACACTGAAGCTTTCTTT.

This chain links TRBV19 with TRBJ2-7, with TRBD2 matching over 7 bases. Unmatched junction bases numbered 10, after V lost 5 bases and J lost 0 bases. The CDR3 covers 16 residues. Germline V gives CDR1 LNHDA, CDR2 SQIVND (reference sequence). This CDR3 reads CASSARYRDYSYEQYF. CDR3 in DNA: TGTGCCAGTAGTGCCAGATACCGGGACTACTCCTACGAGCAGTACTTC.

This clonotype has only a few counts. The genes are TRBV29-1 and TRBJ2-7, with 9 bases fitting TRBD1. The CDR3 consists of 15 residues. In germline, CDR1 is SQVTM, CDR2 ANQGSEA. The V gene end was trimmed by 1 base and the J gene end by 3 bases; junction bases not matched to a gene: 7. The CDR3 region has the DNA TGCAGCGTTGAAGGGATGGGGACAGGGATCTACGAGCAGTACTTC. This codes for CSVEGMGTGIYEQYF.

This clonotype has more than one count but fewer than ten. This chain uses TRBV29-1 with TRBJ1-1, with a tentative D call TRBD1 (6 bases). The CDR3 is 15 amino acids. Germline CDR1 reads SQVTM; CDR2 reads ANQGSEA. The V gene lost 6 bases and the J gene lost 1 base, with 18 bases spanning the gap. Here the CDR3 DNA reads TGCAGCGTCCAACCCTACGGGACAACGAACACTGAAGCTTTCTTT. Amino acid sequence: CSVQPYGTTNTEAFF.

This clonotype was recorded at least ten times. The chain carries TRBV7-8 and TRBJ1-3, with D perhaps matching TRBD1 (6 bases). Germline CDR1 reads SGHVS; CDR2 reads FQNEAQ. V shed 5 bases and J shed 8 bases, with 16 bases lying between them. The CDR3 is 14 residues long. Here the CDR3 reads CASSQTGLEYTIYF. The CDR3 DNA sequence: TGTGCCAGCAGCCAAACAGGGCTTGAGTACACCATATATTTT.

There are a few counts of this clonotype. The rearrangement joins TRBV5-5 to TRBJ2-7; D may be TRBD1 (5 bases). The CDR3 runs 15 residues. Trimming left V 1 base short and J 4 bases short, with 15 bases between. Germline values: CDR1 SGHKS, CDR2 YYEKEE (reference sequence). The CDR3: CASSLIGDGAYEQYF. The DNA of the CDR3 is TGTGCCAGCAGCTTGATAGGGGATGGAGCGTACGAGCAGTACTTC. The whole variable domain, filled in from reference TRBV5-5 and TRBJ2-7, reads DAGVTQSPTHLIKTRGQQVTLRCSPISGHKSVSWYQQVLGQGPQFIFQYYEKEERGRGNFPDRFSARQFPNYSSELNVNALLLGDSALYLCASSLIGDGAYEQYFGPGTRLTVT.